Listed here are 26 T cell receptor beta chains from one sample, sequenced in a study of blood T cell repertoires in COVID-19. Using immunoSEQ multiplex PCR, the repertoire was profiled, and TCRdb retains in-frame clones only, with some absent. The top ten hold 6.5% to 9% of the sample, which has around 220,000 clones, around 81% seen once. Sequencing was carried out using PBMCs or T cells enriched from blood (not recorded which). These receptor sequences come from a woman aged 40 to 50 with acute COVID-19.

The V gene is TRBV27, the J gene TRBJ1-1; 8 bases are shared with TRBD1. With V trimmed by 5 bases and J by 1 base, 12 bases remained unmatched. The CDR3 loop spans 17 amino acids. Germline V CDR1 and CDR2: MNHEY, SMNVEV (reference sequence). CDR3 sequence: CASSLIIPDRENTEAFF. The CDR3 DNA reads as TGTGCCAGCAGTCTCATTATCCCGGACAGGGAGAACACTGAAGCTTTCTTT.

The J gene is TRBJ2-3, the V gene TRBV19; the D gene is possibly TRBD1 (6 bases). V dropped 1 base and J dropped 4 bases, with 12 bases sitting between them. CDR1 and CDR2 from the germline V gene are LNHDA and SQIVND (reference sequence). This CDR3 contains 15 residues. CDR3 protein: CASSIGQAPADTQYF. CDR3 DNA sequence: TGTGCCAGTAGTATAGGACAGGCCCCCGCAGATACGCAGTATTTT.

The J gene is TRBJ1-5, the V gene TRBV7-9; 7 nucleotides agree with TRBD1. CDR3 length: 16 amino acids. Germline CDR1 is SEHNR and CDR2 is FQNEAQ (reference sequence). V lost 5 bases and J lost 5; bases outside the gene matches: 12. The CDR3 here is CASSPKSGGWYQPQHF. The CDR3 region has the DNA TGTGCCAGCAGCCCAAAATCAGGGGGGTGGTATCAGCCCCAGCATTTT.

This sequence joins TRBV29-1 and TRBJ2-7, with D perhaps TRBD2 (5 bases). Germline V gene data show CDR1 as SQVTM and CDR2 as ANQGSEA. Trimming shortened V by 5 bases and J by 2 bases, and 10 bases separated the two germline ends. This CDR3 spans 12 amino acids. The CDR3 nucleotides are TGCAGCGTTACTGACGGGACCTACGAGCAGTACTTC. Its protein product is CSVTDGTYEQYF.

For this clone: Distinct nucleotide sequences in the sample also encode this CDR3. The gene calls are TRBV7-3 and TRBJ1-1, with 7 bases fitting TRBD1. The CDR3 length is 14 residues. Germline trimming cut 5 bases from V and 5 bases from J; bases unmatched to any gene: 8. Germline V gives CDR1 SGHTA, CDR2 FQGTGA. CDR3 sequence (DNA): TGTGCCAGCAGCCCGCGACAGGGATCAACTGAAGCTTTCTTT. Residues: CASSPRQGSTEAFF. Variable domain in full (rest from reference TRBV7-3 and TRBJ1-1): GAGVSQTPSNKVTEKGKYVELRCDPISGHTALYWYRQSLGQGPEFLIYFQGTGAADDSGLPNDRFFAVRPEGSVSTLKIQRTERGDSAVYLCASSPRQGSTEAFFGQGTRLTVV.

The chain uses TRBV5-1 and TRBJ2-7; 14 nucleotides agree with TRBD2. The germline V gene encodes CDR1 SGHRS and CDR2 YFSETQ. With V trimmed by 4 bases and J by 3 bases, 3 bases remained unmatched. CDR3 length: 15 residues. In nucleotides, the CDR3 is TGCGCCAGCAGCGGGACTAGCGGGGGATACTACGAGCAGTACTTC. It encodes CASSGTSGGYYEQYF.

This clone was found a few times. CDR3 protein: CSARQDSPLHF. Here the CDR3 DNA reads TGCAGTGCTAGACAGGATTCACCCCTCCACTTT. The V gene is TRBV20-1, the J gene TRBJ1-6; D remains ambiguous. The germline V gene encodes CDR1 DFQATT and CDR2 SNEGSKA (reference sequence). The CDR3 is 11 amino acids. V dropped 2 bases and J dropped 8 bases, with 4 bases sitting between them.

This clone turned up a few times. The V call is TRBV5-1, the J call TRBJ2-3; D is possibly TRBD2 (5 bases). Germline V gene sequence: CDR1 SGHRS, CDR2 YFSETQ. The CDR3 sequence is 17 residues long. The germline V and J ends were trimmed by 6 bases and 0 bases, with 20 bases remaining between them. This CDR3 reads CASKLYPGVGSTDTQYF. CDR3 coding DNA: TGCGCCAGCAAGCTCTATCCCGGGGTCGGAAGCACAGATACGCAGTATTTT.

J is TRBJ1-4 and V is TRBV5-1, with D uncertain. Per the germline V gene, CDR1 is SGHRS and CDR2 is YFSETQ. Deletions cut 2 bases from V and 2 bases from J, with 10 bases between. The CDR3 covers 15 residues. Here the CDR3 DNA reads TGCGCCAGCAGCTTTTCGGGGATGACTAATGAAAAACTGTTTTTT. It translates to CASSFSGMTNEKLFF. Looking up the rest from reference TRBV5-1 and TRBJ1-4 gives the full variable domain: KAGVTQTPRYLIKTRGQQVTLSCSPISGHRSVSWYQQTPGQGLQFLFEYFSETQRNKGNFPGRFSGRQFSNSRSEMNVSTLELGDSALYLCASSFSGMTNEKLFFGSGTQLSVL.

The V gene is TRBV9, the J gene TRBJ2-1; 10 nucleotides align to TRBD2. Germline CDR1 is SGDLS and CDR2 is YYNGEE. The V segment lost 2 bases and the J segment 4 bases; nucleotides outside the gene matches: 6. This CDR3 contains 16 residues. CDR3 sequence (DNA): TGTGCCAGCAGCGTGGCCCTAGCGGGGGTATACAATGAGCAGTTCTTC. The encoded protein is CASSVALAGVYNEQFF.

The V call is TRBV3-1 (or the pseudogene TRBV3-2), the J call TRBJ2-1; TRBD2 matches 10 bases. Germline trimming cut 3 bases from V and 15 bases from J; bases unmatched to any gene: 8. This CDR3 region has 13 residues. CDR1 is LGHDT, CDR2 YNNKEL, per germline (reference sequence). The CDR3 nucleotides read TGTGCCAGCAGCCACTTTGAGCGGGAGGGTCGGTTCTTC. It codes for CASSHFEREGRFF.

V gene TRBV6-5 combines with J gene TRBJ1-6, with TRBD1 as a possible D gene (5 bases). Trimming shortened V by 4 bases and J by 9 bases, and 19 bases separated the two germline ends. The CDR3 length is 16 residues. CDR1 is MNHEY and CDR2 is SVGAGI in the germline V gene. The CDR3 region is CASSSSTGQGGSPLHF. The CDR3 region has the DNA TGTGCCAGCAGTTCTTCAACAGGCCAGGGTGGTTCACCCCTCCACTTT.

V is TRBV5-1 and J is TRBJ2-1; 7 bases match TRBD2. The CDR3 is 15 amino acids. CDR1 is SGHRS, CDR2 YFSETQ, per germline. Losses at the gene ends were 0 bases for V and 12 bases for J; bases not matched to a gene: 12. The CDR3 spells CASSLDSRYTGGQFF. CDR3 bases: TGCGCCAGCAGCTTGGACAGTAGATACACGGGGGGGCAGTTCTTC.

This chain joins TRBV5-4 and TRBJ1-4; the match to TRBD1 covers 8 bases. Germline CDR1 and CDR2: SGHNT and YYREEE (reference sequence). This CDR3 contains 14 residues. The V segment lost 4 bases and the J segment 5 bases; nucleotides outside the gene matches: 4. DNA for the CDR3: TGTGCCAGCAGCCGACAGGGGCAGAATGAAAAACTGTTTTTT. Protein: CASSRQGQNEKLFF.

This chain joins TRBV5-4 and TRBJ1-1, with TRBD1 matching 9 bases. Germline V gene data show CDR1 as SGHNT and CDR2 as YYREEE (reference sequence). The CDR3 spans 15 residues. The V segment lost 9 bases and the J segment 3 bases; nucleotides outside the gene matches: 12. The CDR3 DNA reads TGTGCCACGAACAGGGGGCCCCCGCAAGACACTGAAGCTTTCTTT. It codes for CATNRGPPQDTEAFF.

The sample holds one count of this clone. This chain joins TRBV15 and TRBJ1-2; the match to TRBD1 covers 8 bases. Germline V gene data show CDR1 as LNHNV and CDR2 as YYDKDF (reference sequence). The CDR3 is 15 residues long. After removal of 3 bases from V and 0 bases from J, the junction contained 3 bases not matched to a gene. This chain's CDR3 is CATSSRTGTNYGYTF. In nucleotides, the CDR3 is TGTGCCACCAGCAGTCGGACAGGGACTAACTATGGCTACACCTTC.

The V call is TRBV7-2, the J call TRBJ2-7; D possibly corresponds to TRBD2 (5 bases). This CDR3 region has 15 residues. Germline values: CDR1 SGHTA, CDR2 FQGNSA. V dropped 0 bases and J dropped 0 bases, with 9 bases sitting between them. CDR3 in amino acids: CASSLAGRRSYEQYF. The CDR3 coding sequence is TGTGCCAGCAGCTTAGCGGGGAGACGCTCCTACGAGCAGTACTTC.

This chain connects TRBV25-1 to TRBJ2-3; perhaps TRBD2 as D (5 bases). Germline-derived CDR1 and CDR2 are MGHDK and SYGVNS. V was clipped by 6 bases and J by 7 bases, with 14 bases between them. The CDR3 contains 13 residues. CDR3 residues: CASSQVGIYTQYF. DNA of the CDR3: TGTGCCAGCAGCCAGGTCGGGATTTATACGCAGTATTTT.

The chain carries TRBV6-1 and TRBJ1-6; no clear D. This CDR3 contains 18 residues. Trimming stripped 2 bases from V and 0 bases from J, with 14 bases between. Germline V lookup: CDR1 MNHNS, CDR2 SASEGT. CDR3 sequence: CASSELGGSSSYNSPLHF. CDR3 DNA sequence: TGTGCCAGCAGTGAACTTGGCGGGAGCTCCTCCTATAATTCACCCCTCCACTTT.

This clone was detected only a few times. The chain recombines TRBV28 with TRBJ1-2; weak D call: TRBD1 (5 bases). The V gene lost 2 bases and the J gene lost 5 bases, with 15 bases spanning the gap. CDR1 is MDHEN and CDR2 is SYDVKM in the germline V gene. CDR3 size: 15 residues. Here the CDR3 DNA reads TGTGCCAGCAGTTTAGCCGGCGGGGCAGGTTATGGCTACACCTTC. This translates into CASSLAGGAGYGYTF.

The rearrangement uses TRBV9 and TRBJ1-2; maybe TRBD1 (5 bases). This CDR3 is built from 17 residues. CDR1 is SGDLS and CDR2 is YYNGEE in the germline V gene. V was clipped by 2 bases and J by 8 bases, with 25 bases between them. CDR3 sequence: CASSVHSDPRADGGYTF. The CDR3 coding sequence is TGTGCCAGCAGCGTGCATTCGGACCCCAGGGCCGACGGGGGCTACACCTTC. The complete variable domain, with remaining parts taken from reference TRBV9 and TRBJ1-2, reads DSGVTQTPKHLITATGQRVTLRCSPRSGDLSVYWYQQSLDQGLQFLIQYYNGEERAKGNILERFSAQQFPDLHSELNLSSLELGDSALYFCASSVHSDPRADGGYTFGSGTRLTVV.

This chain links TRBV28 with TRBJ1-3; the match to TRBD1 covers 8 bases. This CDR3 region has 15 residues. V lost 4 bases and J lost 0; bases outside the gene matches: 2. Germline-derived CDR1 and CDR2 are MDHEN and SYDVKM. The CDR3 sequence is CASSSTGGSGNTIYF. The CDR3 coding sequence is TGTGCCAGCAGTTCAACAGGGGGCTCTGGAAACACCATATATTTT.

This chain uses TRBV10-3 with TRBJ2-7; 8 nucleotides match TRBD1. Per the germline V gene, CDR1 is ENHRY and CDR2 is SYGVKD. V shed 3 bases, J shed 3 bases, and the junction held 7 bases outside the gene matches. The CDR3 contains 15 residues. The CDR3, as DNA: TGTGCCATCAGTGACGTGGACAGGGTTAACTACGAGCAGTACTTC. As protein: CAISDVDRVNYEQYF.

This chain links TRBV19 with TRBJ2-3, with TRBD1 matching 7 bases. Trimming removed 4 bases from V and 2 bases from J; junction bases left unmatched: 6. The germline V gene has CDR1 LNHDA and CDR2 SQIVND (reference sequence). The CDR3 runs to 15 residues. The CDR3: CASSKDRLVTDTQYF. For the CDR3, the DNA is TGTGCCAGTAGTAAGGACAGGCTAGTCACAGATACGCAGTATTTT.

CDR3 sequence reads: CASSLGQGDMNTEAFF. The CDR3 DNA reads as TGTGCCAGCAGCTTAGGCCAGGGGGATATGAACACTGAAGCTTTCTTT. V gene TRBV13 combines with J gene TRBJ1-1; 7 nucleotides match TRBD1. The length of the CDR3 is 16 residues. V lost 0 bases, J lost 0 bases, and 4 bases stayed unmatched. CDR1 PRHDT and CDR2 FYEKMQ come from the germline V gene (reference sequence).

The DNA for the CDR3 is TGTGCCTGGGACGGAGAATCTAACTATGGCTACACCTTC. It encodes CAWDGESNYGYTF. The chain recombines TRBV30 with TRBJ1-2; D not resolved. Germline V gives CDR1 GTSNPN, CDR2 SVGIG (reference sequence). Trimming took 5 bases from V and 0 from J, leaving 10 bases between them. The CDR3 loop spans 13 amino acids.